The present TCR beta chain was sequenced within a study of human thymus T cells (TCRdb year 2020). Regarding the complete study: The study described the TCR alpha and beta repertoires in under 10 infant thymus samples and four matching peripheral blood samples. Donor ages ranged from about 7 to 244 days, and the cohort comprised five to seven male and a couple of female infants. The study at large found these results: Both the thymic and the peripheral blood repertoires appeared to show biased V and J gene segment usage. On average, thymus samples yielded roughly 800,000 unique TCRB clonotypes, whereas blood samples yielded about 80,000.

Donors were immunologically healthy infants undergoing open corrective cardiac surgery for congenital heart defects in Finland. During surgery, a small roughly 0.5-1 mL aliquot of peripheral blood was collected from four of the eight donors. Genomic DNA from blood samples was extracted from all available leukocytes rather than from a fixed cell number. ACK lysis buffer was used to remove erythrocytes from the blood, and the remaining leukocytes were kept as pellets at -70 degrees C. A QIAsymphony instrument was used to extract genomic DNA from the frozen cell pellets. Concerning this clone: Its antigen is unknown. The sample holds no much larger clone one base away, and base qualities are not on file.

The germline V and J ends show losses of 2 bases and 4 bases respectively, and no gene match explains 2 bases of the junction. The CDR3 starts with the cysteine, ends with the phenylalanine, and has 14 residues. The CDR3 DNA has 42 bases and is translated from base 1. The germline V gene sets CDR1 to MNHEY and CDR2 to SVGAGI. The immunoSEQ multiplex PCR assay was used to amplify the TCRB and TCRAD loci from a standardized amount of quality-controlled genomic DNA. The V(D)J region was spanned by amplicons of a length sufficient to cover the CDR3 and to identify V and J genes. The commercial immunoSEQ service was used to sequence amplicons on an Illumina platform. The authors' pipeline ran thus. Primer bias and sequencing errors were corrected as previously described, and TCRAD and TCRB were defined on the basis of the IMGT database. Repertoires were analysed with immunoSEQ Analyzer 3.0 and VDJTools, covering basic statistics, V/J segment usage, diversity estimates, rarefaction and pairwise overlap. Diversity was estimated with Chao1, ChaoE, Efron-Thisted, Shannon and inverse Simpson indices, and also on datasets down-sampled to the smallest sample. Repertoire overlap was determined by strict matching of CDR3 nucleotide sequence, V gene and J gene, and Jaccard-based multidimensional scaling clustering was applied. TCRdb took this table from immuneACCESS and kept in-frame rearrangements with V and J called. Such tables lack part of the clones; where checked against another copy, unresolved V genes explain under half of the gap, and the rest is unexplained. The DNA was the basis for D and trimming; V, J and clone size are from that table. This sample has 40,000 to 45,000 clones in its table, and about 94% of those were observed once. In total, the top ten clones hold about 0.12% of the sample.

Sequencing used blood. The chain is made from TRBV6-5 and TRBJ2-1; TRBD1 lines up with 7 middle nucleotides. The TCR was taken from a boy in the first two years of life with a congenital heart defect but otherwise immunologically healthy. The DNA sequence follows: TGTGCCAGCAGTTACAAGGGGGCTTACAATGAGCAGTTCTTC. This is translated as CASSYKGAYNEQFF.